The 9 T cell receptor beta chains given below trace back to one sample, sequenced in a study of siplizumab effects on memory and regulatory T cells. Sequencing used immunoSEQ multiplex PCR; TCRdb keeps in-frame clones, though not all of them. The table has about 100,000 clones, about 95% seen once. Sequencing was carried out using Tregs sorted from blood. These receptor sequences come from a human donor in good health.

The chain has TRBV5-1 and TRBJ2-7; 12 positions match TRBD2. Trimming at V came to 3 bases and at J to 4 bases, leaving 5 bases not matched to a gene. Germline V gene sequence: CDR1 SGHRS, CDR2 YFSETQ. The CDR3 consists of 15 residues. CDR3 amino acids: CASSWALAGGYEQYF. The CDR3 nucleotides are TGCGCCAGCAGCTGGGCCCTAGCGGGAGGGTACGAGCAGTACTTC.

This rearrangement joins TRBV10-3 to TRBJ1-2; weak D call: TRBD1 (5 bases). Germline assignment: CDR1 ENHRY and CDR2 SYGVKD. This CDR3 region has 14 residues. Deletions cut 10 bases from V and 4 bases from J, with 19 bases between. The CDR3 loop is CASSEPGRFYGYTF. The CDR3 bases are TGTGCCAGCAGCGAACCGGGACGGTTCTATGGCTACACCTTC.

V usage is TRBV5-1 and J usage is TRBJ2-3; 14 bases fit TRBD2. The J segment lost 1 base and the V segment lost 4 bases, leaving 8 bases of the junction unmatched. The CDR3 consists of 18 residues. Germline values: CDR1 SGHRS, CDR2 YFSETQ. The CDR3 DNA reads as TGCGCCAGCAGCGGAGGGGGACTAGCGGGAGTTGGCACAGATACGCAGTATTTT. The encoded protein is CASSGGGLAGVGTDTQYF.

The J gene is TRBJ2-7, the V gene TRBV19; the D gene is possibly TRBD1 (6 bases). CDR1 LNHDA and CDR2 SQIVND come from the germline V gene (reference sequence). This CDR3 is built from 16 residues. V lost 5 bases to trimming and J lost 2 bases, with 19 bases between them. CDR3 sequence (DNA): TGTGCCAGTAGTTTGGACAGTCGGCACGACCCCTACGAGCAGTACTTC. Encoded protein: CASSLDSRHDPYEQYF.

In nucleotides, the CDR3 is TGTGCCAGCAGCCCAACCTACAGGGTCTATCAGCCCCAGCATTTT. It specifies CASSPTYRVYQPQHF. The J gene is TRBJ1-5, the V gene TRBV4-2; a possible D gene is TRBD1 (6 bases). The CDR3 has 15 amino acids. V was shortened by 4 bases and J by 5 bases, with 15 bases between the two germline ends. Germline lookup yields CDR1 LGHNA and CDR2 YNFKEQ.

This clone has only one observation. The V call is TRBV18, the J call TRBJ2-3, with 9 bases matching TRBD2. Trimming at V came to 3 bases and at J to 5 bases, leaving 3 bases not matched to a gene. The germline V gene has CDR1 KGHSH and CDR2 LQKENI. This CDR3 has 14 amino acids. Here the CDR3 reads CASSPQLAGDTQYF. CDR3 DNA: TGTGCCAGCTCACCCCAACTAGCGGGAGATACGCAGTATTTT.

The V and J genes are TRBV4-1 and TRBJ2-1, with 11 bases matching TRBD2. CDR1 is MGHRA, CDR2 YSYEKL, per germline. CDR3 size: 16 residues. V shed 5 bases, J shed 6 bases, and the junction held 9 bases outside the gene matches. CDR3 protein: CASSYFRLAGINEQFF. The DNA for the CDR3 is TGCGCCAGCAGCTATTTCCGACTAGCGGGAATCAATGAGCAGTTCTTC.

This chain connects TRBV6-6 to TRBJ2-3; the match to TRBD2 covers 11 bases. This CDR3 contains 16 residues. V lost 2 bases to trimming and J lost 2 bases; unmatched junction nucleotides: 3. Per germline, CDR1 MNHNY and CDR2 SVGAGI (reference sequence). CDR3 DNA sequence: TGTGCCAGCAGTTACGGGACTAGCGGATCCACAGATACGCAGTATTTT. It encodes CASSYGTSGSTDTQYF.

The V and J genes are TRBV30 and TRBJ1-3, with D unresolved. The ends were cut back, 1 base at V and 4 bases at J, with 8 bases in the middle. CDR1 and CDR2 (germline): GTSNPN, SVGIG (reference sequence). CDR3 length: 13 amino acids. Here the CDR3 reads CAWSDEVGNTIYF. In DNA, the CDR3 is TGTGCCTGGAGTGATGAGGTCGGAAACACCATATATTTT.